The 15 T cell receptor beta chains below come from one sample, sequenced in a study of cytomegalovirus exposure and HLA in healthy donors. It was with 60 Vbeta and 13 Jbeta primers that the PCR ran. Profiled with immunoSEQ multiplex PCR; TCRdb holds only in-frame clones, not every one. The sample has about 43,000 clones; about 80% are singletons. Sequencing was carried out using PBMCs. These receptors all come from a man between 25 and 39 years old in good health and CMV-seronegative.

This clone was observed a handful of times. The chain has TRBV4-3 and TRBJ2-3, with 12 bases fitting TRBD2. The CDR3 runs 16 residues. With V trimmed by 0 bases and J by 4 bases, 2 bases remained unmatched. Germline CDR1 and CDR2: LGHNA and YSLEER. The CDR3 region has the DNA TGCGCCAGCAGCCAAGATCTAGCGGGAGGGCCAGATACGCAGTATTTT. It translates to CASSQDLAGGPDTQYF.

CDR3 sequence reads: CASSSLSGGKNTEAFF. Written as DNA, the CDR3 is TGTGCCAGCAGCTCCTTAAGCGGGGGCAAGAACACTGAAGCTTTCTTT. The rearrangement uses TRBV7-2 and TRBJ1-1; TRBD1 is a possible D gene (6 bases). Germline V gene data show CDR1 as SGHTA and CDR2 as FQGNSA. The CDR3 has 16 amino acids. V was clipped by 4 bases and J by 1 base, with 16 bases between them.

The chain is built from TRBV28 and TRBJ1-6; TRBD1 agrees at 7 bases. The CDR3 sequence is 14 residues long. CDR1 MDHEN and CDR2 SYDVKM come from the germline V gene. The V and J ends lost 10 bases and 14 bases, in that order; junction bases with no gene match: 17. The CDR3 loop is CATLETGSLVSLHF. CDR3 DNA: TGTGCCACCCTCGAGACAGGGAGTTTAGTCTCCCTCCACTTT.

This chain joins TRBV15 and TRBJ2-1; 14 bases agree with TRBD2. Germline lookup yields CDR1 LNHNV and CDR2 YYDKDF (reference sequence). J was trimmed by 15 bases and V by 5 bases; bases with no gene match: 9. This CDR3 spans 14 amino acids. CDR3 sequence reads: CATSLLGTSGRLFF. The CDR3 region has the DNA TGTGCCACCAGCTTACTAGGGACTAGCGGGAGACTGTTCTTC.

V is TRBV4-3 and J is TRBJ2-5, with TRBD2 matching 7 bases. There are 16 residues in the CDR3. Germline CDR1 is LGHNA and CDR2 is YSLEER. Trimming removed 0 bases from V and 5 bases from J; junction bases left unmatched: 9. For the CDR3, the DNA is TGCGCCAGCAGCCAAGATGGGAACATGGGGGGGGAGACCCAGTACTTC. Residues: CASSQDGNMGGETQYF.

As to this clone: One end of the junction varies from germline; a read error may be responsible. The gene calls are TRBV11-2 and TRBJ2-7; D not resolved. The CDR3 spans 15 residues. The germline gives CDR1 SGHAT, CDR2 FQNNGV. CDR3 in amino acids: CASSPRRVLSSEQYF. The CDR3 nucleotides read TGTGCCAGCAGCCCACGACGGGTGCTGTCCTCCGAGCAGTACTTC.

This rearrangement joins TRBV30 to TRBJ2-1, with D perhaps TRBD1 (8 bases). Trimming took 0 bases from V and 9 from J, leaving 12 bases between them. Germline CDR1 and CDR2: GTSNPN and SVGIG (reference sequence). The CDR3 is 13 residues long. The DNA of the CDR3 is TGTGCCTGGAGTGTACAGGGGGGGAGTGAGCAGTTCTTC. This sequence encodes CAWSVQGGSEQFF.

There are a few counts of this clone. This chain connects TRBV5-1 to TRBJ2-7; TRBD2 aligns across 8 bases. Germline V lookup: CDR1 SGHRS, CDR2 YFSETQ. There are 15 residues in the CDR3. With 1 base clipped from V and 2 bases from J, the junction kept 5 bases outside the gene matches. CDR3 loop: CASSLTGGVPYEQYF. CDR3 coding DNA: TGCGCCAGCAGCTTGACCGGGGGGGTTCCCTACGAGCAGTACTTC.

V and J are TRBV27 and TRBJ2-2; 10 bases are a match to TRBD2. V shed 5 bases, J shed 4 bases, and the junction held 7 bases outside the gene matches. CDR1 and CDR2 (germline): MNHEY, SMNVEV (reference sequence). CDR3 size: 16 residues. The DNA for the CDR3 is TGTGCCAGCAGTGAAGCGGGAGGGCTACCCACCGGGGAGCTGTTTTTT. Its protein is CASSEAGGLPTGELFF.

This clone has a handful of counts. V usage is TRBV4-3 and J usage is TRBJ2-1; tentatively, D is TRBD2 (5 bases). The V end lost 1 base, the J end lost 10 bases, and 14 bases lay between the germline ends. The CDR3 totals 14 residues. Germline CDR1 is LGHNA and CDR2 is YSLEER. As DNA, the CDR3 is TGCGCCAGCAGCCAAGCTCGGGGATCGGGAGAGCAGTTCTTC. This codes for CASSQARGSGEQFF.

The chain carries TRBV19 and TRBJ1-2; TRBD1 might be the D (6 bases). Germline V gene lookup returns CDR1 LNHDA and CDR2 SQIVND (reference sequence). V was pared by 4 bases and J by 4 bases, with 7 bases between. The CDR3 length is 12 residues. The CDR3 protein is CASSTTGYGYTF. The CDR3 bases are TGTGCCAGTAGTACGACAGGCTATGGCTACACCTTC.

The chain is built from TRBV6-4 and TRBJ2-1, with 11 bases matching TRBD2. This CDR3 comprises 18 residues. V was clipped by 2 bases and J by 6 bases; unmatched bases: 12. The germline gives CDR1 MRHNA, CDR2 SNTAGT. The CDR3 sequence: CASSDISSGGLLSNEQFF. Here the CDR3 DNA reads TGTGCCAGCAGTGACATTTCTAGCGGGGGGCTACTATCCAATGAGCAGTTCTTC.

The V call is TRBV7-2, the J call TRBJ1-4; no firm D call. The germline CDR1 and CDR2 sequences are SGHTA and FQGNSA. This CDR3 region has 13 residues. V lost 6 bases, J lost 10 bases, and 15 bases lay in between. DNA of the CDR3: TGTGCCAGCAGGGAGGGCTTGGAGGGAAAACTGTTTTTT. Translation: CASREGLEGKLFF.

This clone was observed a handful of times. The V and J genes are TRBV18 and TRBJ2-1, with D perhaps TRBD1 (6 bases). This CDR3 has 16 amino acids. CDR1 is KGHSH and CDR2 is LQKENI in the germline V gene. V was cut by 0 bases and J by 4 bases, with 13 bases left in between. The CDR3 DNA reads TGTGCCAGCTCACCACCAATCAGGGGCGATTACAATGAGCAGTTCTTC. Translation: CASSPPIRGDYNEQFF.

This rearrangement joins TRBV7-2 to TRBJ1-5; D is unresolved. The CDR3 runs 14 residues. The V gene lost 2 bases and the J gene lost 0 bases, with 5 bases spanning the gap. CDR1 and CDR2 from the germline V gene are SGHTA and FQGNSA. The CDR3 loop reads CASSLRDSNQPQHF. The CDR3 nucleotides are TGTGCCAGCAGCTTAAGAGATAGCAATCAGCCCCAGCATTTT.